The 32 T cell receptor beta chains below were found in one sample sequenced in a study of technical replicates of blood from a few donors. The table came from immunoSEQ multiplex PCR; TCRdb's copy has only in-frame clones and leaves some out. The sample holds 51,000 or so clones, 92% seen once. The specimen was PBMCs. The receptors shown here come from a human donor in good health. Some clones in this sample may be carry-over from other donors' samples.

DNA of the CDR3: TGTGCCAGCAGCCGAAGTCGGGAGCAGTACTTC. Its translation is CASSRSREQYF. The rearrangement joins TRBV7-8 to TRBJ2-7; no definite D call. CDR3 size: 11 residues. Trimming took off 5 bases at V and 7 bases at J, with 9 bases between the two ends. Germline CDR1 SGHVS, CDR2 FQNEAQ.

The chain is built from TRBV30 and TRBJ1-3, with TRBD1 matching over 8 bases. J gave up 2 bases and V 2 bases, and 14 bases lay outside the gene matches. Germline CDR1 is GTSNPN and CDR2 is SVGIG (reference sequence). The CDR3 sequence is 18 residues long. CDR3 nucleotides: TGTGCCTGGAGTTCCCCCAGTCTCAGGGGGCGCGCTGGAAACACCATATATTTT. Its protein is CAWSSPSLRGRAGNTIYF.

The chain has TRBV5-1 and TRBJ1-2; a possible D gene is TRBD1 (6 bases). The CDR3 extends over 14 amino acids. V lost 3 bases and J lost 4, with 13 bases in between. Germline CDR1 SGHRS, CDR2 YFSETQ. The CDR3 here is CASSYGGHGYGYTF. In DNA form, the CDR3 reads TGCGCCAGCAGCTACGGGGGGCATGGCTATGGCTACACCTTC.

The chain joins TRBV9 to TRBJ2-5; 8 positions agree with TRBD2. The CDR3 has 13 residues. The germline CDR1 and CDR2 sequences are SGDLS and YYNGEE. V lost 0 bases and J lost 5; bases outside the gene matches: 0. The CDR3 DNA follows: TGTGCCAGCAGCGTAGGACTAGCGGAGACCCAGTACTTC. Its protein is CASSVGLAETQYF. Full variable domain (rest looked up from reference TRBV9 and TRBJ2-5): DSGVTQTPKHLITATGQRVTLRCSPRSGDLSVYWYQQSLDQGLQFLIQYYNGEERAKGNILERFSAQQFPDLHSELNLSSLELGDSALYFCASSVGLAETQYFGPGTRLLVL.

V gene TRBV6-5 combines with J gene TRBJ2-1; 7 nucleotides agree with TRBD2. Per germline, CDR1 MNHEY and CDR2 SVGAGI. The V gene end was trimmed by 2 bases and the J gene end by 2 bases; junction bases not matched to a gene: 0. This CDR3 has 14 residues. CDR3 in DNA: TGTGCCAGCAGTTACCGGGGGGCCTACAATGAGCAGTTCTTC. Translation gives CASSYRGAYNEQFF.

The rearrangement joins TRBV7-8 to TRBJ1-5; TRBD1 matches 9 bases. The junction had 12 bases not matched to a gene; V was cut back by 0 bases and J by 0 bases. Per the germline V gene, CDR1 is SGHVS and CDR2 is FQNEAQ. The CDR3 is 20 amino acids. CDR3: CASSLAPWGQGVFSNQPQHF. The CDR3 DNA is TGTGCCAGCAGCTTAGCCCCCTGGGGACAGGGTGTGTTTAGCAATCAGCCCCAGCATTTT.

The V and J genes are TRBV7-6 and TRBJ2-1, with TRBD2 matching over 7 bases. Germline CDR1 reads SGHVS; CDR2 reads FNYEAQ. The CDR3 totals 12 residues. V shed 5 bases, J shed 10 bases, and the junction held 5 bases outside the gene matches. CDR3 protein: CASSGPSGEQFF. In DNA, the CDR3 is TGTGCCAGCAGCGGTCCTAGCGGCGAGCAGTTCTTC.

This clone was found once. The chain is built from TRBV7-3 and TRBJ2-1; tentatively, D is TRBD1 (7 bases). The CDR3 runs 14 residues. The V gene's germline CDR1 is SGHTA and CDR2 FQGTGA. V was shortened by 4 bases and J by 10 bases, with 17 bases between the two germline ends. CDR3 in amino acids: CASSSPGGQQEQFF. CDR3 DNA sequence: TGTGCCAGCAGCTCCCCCGGGGGACAGCAGGAGCAGTTCTTC.

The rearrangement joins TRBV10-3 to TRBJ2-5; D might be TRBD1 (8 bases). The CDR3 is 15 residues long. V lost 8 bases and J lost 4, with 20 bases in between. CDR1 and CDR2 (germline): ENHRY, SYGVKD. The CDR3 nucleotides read TGTGCCATCGGAAGCGGGACAGGTCCGGCAGAGACCCAGTACTTC. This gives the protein CAIGSGTGPAETQYF.

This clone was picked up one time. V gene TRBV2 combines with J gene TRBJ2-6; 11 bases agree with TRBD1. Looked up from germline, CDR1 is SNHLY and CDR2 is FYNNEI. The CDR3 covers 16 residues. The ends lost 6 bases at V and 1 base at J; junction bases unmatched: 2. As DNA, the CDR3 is TGTGCCAGCAGCGGGGACAGGGGGTCTGGGGCCAACGTCCTGACTTTC. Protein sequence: CASSGDRGSGANVLTF.

The CDR3, as DNA: TGCGCCAGCAGCCCGGCCGCAGGGGCGTACGAGCAGTACTTC. Translation gives CASSPAAGAYEQYF. V usage is TRBV5-1 and J usage is TRBJ2-7; TRBD1 is a possible D gene (6 bases). The germline V and J ends were trimmed by 4 bases and 4 bases, with 15 bases remaining between them. This CDR3 has 14 residues. The germline V gene has CDR1 SGHRS and CDR2 YFSETQ.

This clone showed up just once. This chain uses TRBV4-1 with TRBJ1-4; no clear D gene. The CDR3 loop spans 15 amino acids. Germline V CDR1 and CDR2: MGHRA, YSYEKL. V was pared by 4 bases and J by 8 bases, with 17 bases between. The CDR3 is CASSLSGGVLEKLFF. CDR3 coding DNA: TGCGCCAGCAGCCTCTCTGGCGGGGTTTTAGAAAAACTGTTTTTT.

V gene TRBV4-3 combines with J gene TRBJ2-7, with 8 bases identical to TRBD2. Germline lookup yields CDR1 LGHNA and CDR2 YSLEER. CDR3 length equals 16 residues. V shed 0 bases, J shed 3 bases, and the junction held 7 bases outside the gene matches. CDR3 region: CASSQDPGSGNYEQYF. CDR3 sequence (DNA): TGCGCCAGCAGCCAAGATCCGGGTAGCGGGAACTACGAGCAGTACTTC.

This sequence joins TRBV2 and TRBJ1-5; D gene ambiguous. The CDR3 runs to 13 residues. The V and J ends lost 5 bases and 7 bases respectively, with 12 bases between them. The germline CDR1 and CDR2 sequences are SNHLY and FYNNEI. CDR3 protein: CASSLALSQPQHF. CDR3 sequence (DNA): TGTGCCAGCAGTCTTGCATTGAGCCAGCCCCAGCATTTT.

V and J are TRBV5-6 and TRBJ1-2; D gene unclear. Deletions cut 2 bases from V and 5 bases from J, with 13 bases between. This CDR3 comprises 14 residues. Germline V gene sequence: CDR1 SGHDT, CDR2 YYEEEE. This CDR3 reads CASSFPLQWYGYTF. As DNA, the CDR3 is TGTGCCAGCAGCTTCCCCCTTCAGTGGTATGGCTACACCTTC.

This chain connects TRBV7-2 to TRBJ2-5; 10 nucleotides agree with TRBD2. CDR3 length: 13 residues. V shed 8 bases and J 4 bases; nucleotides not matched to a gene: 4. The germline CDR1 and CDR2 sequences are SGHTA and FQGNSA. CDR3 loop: CASRAGGRETQYF. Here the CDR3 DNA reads TGTGCCAGCCGAGCGGGGGGGCGAGAGACCCAGTACTTC.

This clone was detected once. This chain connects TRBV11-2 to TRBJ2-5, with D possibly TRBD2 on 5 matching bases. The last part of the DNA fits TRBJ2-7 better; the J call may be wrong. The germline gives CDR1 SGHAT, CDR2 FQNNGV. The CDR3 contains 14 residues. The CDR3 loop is CASRPSWRSYEQYF. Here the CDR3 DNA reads TGTGCCAGCAGGCCAAGCTGGAGGTCCTACGAGCAGTACTTC.

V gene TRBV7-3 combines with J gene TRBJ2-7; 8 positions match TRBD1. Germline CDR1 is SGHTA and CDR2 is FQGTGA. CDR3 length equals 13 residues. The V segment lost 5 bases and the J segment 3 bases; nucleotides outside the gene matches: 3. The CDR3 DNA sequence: TGTGCCAGCAGCCGGGACAGGAACTACGAGCAGTACTTC. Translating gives CASSRDRNYEQYF.

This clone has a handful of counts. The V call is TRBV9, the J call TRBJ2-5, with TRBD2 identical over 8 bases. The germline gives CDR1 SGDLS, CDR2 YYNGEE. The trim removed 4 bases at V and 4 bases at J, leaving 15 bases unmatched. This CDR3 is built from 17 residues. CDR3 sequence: CASSTSGRATRGETQYF. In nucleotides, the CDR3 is TGTGCCAGCAGCACAAGCGGGAGAGCTACCAGGGGAGAGACCCAGTACTTC.

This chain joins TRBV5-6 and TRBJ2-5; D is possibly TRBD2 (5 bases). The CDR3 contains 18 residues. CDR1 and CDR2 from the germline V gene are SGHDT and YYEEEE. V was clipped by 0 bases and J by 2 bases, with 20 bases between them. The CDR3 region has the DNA TGTGCCAGCAGCTTGGATTACTCTTTCGCGGGTGATCAAGAGACCCAGTACTTC. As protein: CASSLDYSFAGDQETQYF.

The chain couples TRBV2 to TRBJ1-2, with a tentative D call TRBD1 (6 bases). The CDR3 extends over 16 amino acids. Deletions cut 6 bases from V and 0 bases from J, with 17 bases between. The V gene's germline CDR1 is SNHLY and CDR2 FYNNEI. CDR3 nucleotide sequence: TGTGCCAGCAGCTGGGCCAACCGGGACACTAACTATGGCTACACCTTC. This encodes CASSWANRDTNYGYTF.

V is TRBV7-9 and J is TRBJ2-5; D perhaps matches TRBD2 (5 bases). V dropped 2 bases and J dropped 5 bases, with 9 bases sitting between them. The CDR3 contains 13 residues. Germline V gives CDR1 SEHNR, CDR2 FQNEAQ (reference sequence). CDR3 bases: TGTGCCAGCAGCTTACGGGGTTACGAGACCCAGTACTTC. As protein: CASSLRGYETQYF.

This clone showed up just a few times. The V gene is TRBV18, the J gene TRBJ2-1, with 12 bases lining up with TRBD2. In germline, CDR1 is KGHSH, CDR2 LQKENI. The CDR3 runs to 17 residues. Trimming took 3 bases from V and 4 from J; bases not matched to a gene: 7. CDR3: CASSPKGLAGSYNEQFF. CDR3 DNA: TGTGCCAGCTCACCCAAGGGACTAGCGGGTTCGTACAATGAGCAGTTCTTC.

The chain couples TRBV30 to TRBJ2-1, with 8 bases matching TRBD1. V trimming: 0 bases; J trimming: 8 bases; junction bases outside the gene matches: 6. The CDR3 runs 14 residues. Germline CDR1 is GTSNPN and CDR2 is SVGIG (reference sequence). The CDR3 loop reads CAWSVDRGLDEQFF. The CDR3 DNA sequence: TGTGCCTGGAGTGTAGACAGGGGTTTGGATGAGCAGTTCTTC.

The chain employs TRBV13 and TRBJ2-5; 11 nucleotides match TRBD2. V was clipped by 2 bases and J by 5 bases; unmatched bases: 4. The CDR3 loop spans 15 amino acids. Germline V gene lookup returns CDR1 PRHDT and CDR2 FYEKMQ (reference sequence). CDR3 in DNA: TGTGCCAGCAGCTTAACTAGCGGGAGATGGGAGACCCAGTACTTC. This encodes CASSLTSGRWETQYF. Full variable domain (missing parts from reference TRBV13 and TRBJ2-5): AAGVIQSPRHLIKEKRETATLKCYPIPRHDTVYWYQQGPGQDPQFLISFYEKMQSDKGSIPDRFSAQQFSDYHSELNMSSLELGDSALYFCASSLTSGRWETQYFGPGTRLLVL.

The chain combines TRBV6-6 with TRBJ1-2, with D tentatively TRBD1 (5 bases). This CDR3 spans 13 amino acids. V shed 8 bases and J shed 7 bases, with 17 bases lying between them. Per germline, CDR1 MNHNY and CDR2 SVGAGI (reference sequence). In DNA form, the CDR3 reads TGTGCCAGCCGACGCGGGGACCTCCTTGGCTACACCTTC. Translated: CASRRGDLLGYTF.

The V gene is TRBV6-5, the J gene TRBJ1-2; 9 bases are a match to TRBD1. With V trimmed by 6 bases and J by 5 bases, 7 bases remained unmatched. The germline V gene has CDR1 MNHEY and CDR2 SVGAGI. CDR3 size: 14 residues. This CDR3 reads CASRAPGTGYGYTF. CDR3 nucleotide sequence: TGTGCCAGCAGGGCCCCCGGGACAGGGTATGGCTACACCTTC.

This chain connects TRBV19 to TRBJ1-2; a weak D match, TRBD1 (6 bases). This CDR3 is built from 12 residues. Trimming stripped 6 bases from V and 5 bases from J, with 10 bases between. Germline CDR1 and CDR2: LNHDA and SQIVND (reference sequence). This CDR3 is CASSDRTYGYTF. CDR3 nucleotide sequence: TGTGCCAGTAGCGACAGGACTTATGGCTACACCTTC.

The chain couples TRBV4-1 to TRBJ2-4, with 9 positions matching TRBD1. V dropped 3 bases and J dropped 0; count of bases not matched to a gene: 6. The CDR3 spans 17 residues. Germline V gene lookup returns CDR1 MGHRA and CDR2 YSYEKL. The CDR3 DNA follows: TGCGCCAGCAGCCACCAACAGGGGGCTCTAGCCAAAAACATTCAGTACTTC. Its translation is CASSHQQGALAKNIQYF.

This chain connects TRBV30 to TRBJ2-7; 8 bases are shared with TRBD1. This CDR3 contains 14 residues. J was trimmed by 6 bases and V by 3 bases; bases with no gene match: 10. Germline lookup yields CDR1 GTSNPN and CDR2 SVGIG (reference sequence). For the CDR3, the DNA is TGTGCCTGGAGGGGCGGGACAGGATTCCTCGAGCAGTACTTC. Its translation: CAWRGGTGFLEQYF.

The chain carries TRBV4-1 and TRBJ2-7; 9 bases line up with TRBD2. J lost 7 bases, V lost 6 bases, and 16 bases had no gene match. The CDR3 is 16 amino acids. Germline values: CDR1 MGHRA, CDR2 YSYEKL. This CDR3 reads CASSPPPGGGAWEQYF. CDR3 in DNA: TGCGCCAGCAGTCCCCCCCCCGGCGGGGGGGCCTGGGAGCAGTACTTC.

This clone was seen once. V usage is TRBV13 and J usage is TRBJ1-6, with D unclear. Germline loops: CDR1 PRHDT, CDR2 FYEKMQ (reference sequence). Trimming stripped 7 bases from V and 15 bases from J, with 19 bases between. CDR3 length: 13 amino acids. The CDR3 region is CASTIDREGLLHF. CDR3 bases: TGTGCCAGCACCATAGATCGGGAGGGTCTCCTCCACTTT.